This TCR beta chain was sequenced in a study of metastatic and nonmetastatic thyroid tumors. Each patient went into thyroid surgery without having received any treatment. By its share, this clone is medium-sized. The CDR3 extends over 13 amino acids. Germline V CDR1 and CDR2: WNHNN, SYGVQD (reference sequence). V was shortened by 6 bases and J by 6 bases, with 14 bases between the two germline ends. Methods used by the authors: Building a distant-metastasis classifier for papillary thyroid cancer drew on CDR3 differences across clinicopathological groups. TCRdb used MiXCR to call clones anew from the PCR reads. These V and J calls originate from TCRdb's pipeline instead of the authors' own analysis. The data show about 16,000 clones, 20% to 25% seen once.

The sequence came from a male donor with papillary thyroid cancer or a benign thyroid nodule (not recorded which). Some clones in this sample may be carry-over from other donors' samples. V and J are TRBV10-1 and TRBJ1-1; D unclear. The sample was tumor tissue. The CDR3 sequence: CASRGSDDAEAFF. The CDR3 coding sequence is TGCGCCAGCAGGGGATCGGACGACGCTGAAGCTTTCTTT.